A single sample is the source of the 25 T cell receptor beta chains below, sequenced in a study of shared clonotypes between healthy human individuals. The assay was immunoSEQ multiplex PCR, and TCRdb's table has in-frame clones only and misses some. The table has 2 million to 3 million clones, 93% seen once. The sample was naive CD4+ T cells from PBMCs. Subset denoted: CD45RA+ positively selected. The receptors were gathered from a man aged 18-30 years in good health. Some clones in this sample may be carry-over from other donors' samples.

The chain joins TRBV2 to TRBJ2-3; the match to TRBD2 covers 14 bases. This CDR3 comprises 16 residues. V was pared by 6 bases and J by 5 bases, with 7 bases of the junction left unmatched. Germline CDR1 and CDR2: SNHLY and FYNNEI. The CDR3 bases are TGTGCCAGCAGCCCGGGACTAGCGGGAGCTAGAGATACGCAGTATTTT. Amino acids: CASSPGLAGARDTQYF.

V usage is TRBV5-1 and J usage is TRBJ1-1; unclear D gene. In germline, CDR1 is SGHRS, CDR2 YFSETQ. CDR3 size: 15 residues. Trimming stripped 0 bases from V and 0 bases from J, with 9 bases between. CDR3 amino acids: CASSLEVRLNTEAFF. CDR3 coding DNA: TGCGCCAGCAGCTTGGAAGTCAGATTGAACACTGAAGCTTTCTTT.

This clone was observed a few times. This chain connects TRBV28 to TRBJ1-1, with TRBD1 matching over 8 bases. V lost 7 bases to trimming and J lost 3 bases; unmatched junction nucleotides: 7. This CDR3 spans 14 amino acids. CDR1 is MDHEN, CDR2 SYDVKM, per germline. The DNA of the CDR3 is TGTGCCAGCATGGTGACAGGGGCCCACACTGAAGCTTTCTTT. The encoded protein is CASMVTGAHTEAFF. The complete variable domain, with remaining parts taken from reference TRBV28 and TRBJ1-1, reads DVKVTQSSRYLVKRTGEKVFLECVQDMDHENMFWYRQDPGLGLRLIYFSYDVKMKEKGDIPEGYSVSREKKERFSLILESASTNQTSMYLCASMVTGAHTEAFFGQGTRLTVV.

The J gene is TRBJ2-2, the V gene TRBV5-4; D might be TRBD1 (7 bases). V lost 2 bases, J lost 1 base, and 12 bases lay in between. Germline lookup yields CDR1 SGHNT and CDR2 YYREEE (reference sequence). The CDR3 runs 16 residues. In nucleotides, the CDR3 is TGTGCCAGCAGCTTCGGCGGGACAGTGAACACCGGGGAGCTGTTTTTT. Its translation is CASSFGGTVNTGELFF. Full variable domain (outside the CDR3, taken from reference TRBV5-4 and TRBJ2-2): ETGVTQSPTHLIKTRGQQVTLRCSSQSGHNTVSWYQQALGQGPQFIFQYYREEENGRGNFPPRFSGLQFPNYSSELNVNALELDDSALYLCASSFGGTVNTGELFFGEGSRLTVL.

The chain couples TRBV7-3 to TRBJ1-1, with TRBD1 matching 10 bases. Per germline, CDR1 SGHTA and CDR2 FQGTGA. Trimming at V came to 5 bases and at J to 10 bases, leaving 22 bases not matched to a gene. The CDR3 covers 18 residues. CDR3 coding DNA: TGTGCCAGCAGCCCCCAGCCTGGGACAGGGGCCACTGCCGATAGAGCTTTCTTT. It is translated as CASSPQPGTGATADRAFF.

The V and J genes are TRBV21-1 and TRBJ1-2; the table's D call TRBD1 went unverified against the DNA. TRBV21-1 is given as a pseudogene. The length of the CDR3 is 12 residues. In DNA form, the CDR3 reads TGTGCCAGCAGCAAGATGACAGGACACTACACCTTC. As protein: CASSKMTGHYTF.

Points on this clone: The junction departs from the called germline gene at one end, perhaps through a read error. In DNA, the CDR3 is TGTGCCAGCAGCTTAGTCGCGGGCAGGGGGTACTTC. This codes for CASSLVAGRGYF. The genes are TRBV7-9 and TRBJ1-2; TRBD1 matches at 7 bases. The CDR3 totals 12 residues. CDR1 is SEHNR, CDR2 FQNEAQ, per germline (reference sequence).

The genes are TRBV28 and TRBJ2-2; TRBD2 matches at 8 bases. From germline, CDR1 is MDHEN and CDR2 SYDVKM. The V gene end was trimmed by 8 bases and the J gene end by 9 bases; junction bases not matched to a gene: 8. The CDR3 is 13 amino acids. The CDR3 DNA reads as TGTGCCAGCCTAGCGGGCCGACACCGGGAGCTGTTTTTT. Its protein product is CASLAGRHRELFF.

This clone was seen just once. The chain combines TRBV28 with TRBJ2-1, with 10 bases that match TRBD2. Germline CDR1 and CDR2: MDHEN and SYDVKM. V shed 7 bases and J 3 bases; nucleotides not matched to a gene: 6. This CDR3 is 15 amino acids long. The CDR3 protein is CASTGTSVYYNEQFF. CDR3 DNA: TGTGCCAGCACCGGGACTAGCGTTTACTACAATGAGCAGTTCTTC.

J is TRBJ1-3 and V is TRBV6-1; D not resolved. The CDR3 sequence is 16 residues long. The V and J ends lost 2 bases and 4 bases respectively, with 15 bases between them. Germline V gene sequence: CDR1 MNHNS, CDR2 SASEGT. This CDR3 is CASSEFGWGGGNTIYF. The CDR3 DNA reads TGTGCCAGCAGTGAATTCGGTTGGGGAGGAGGAAACACCATATATTTT.

J is TRBJ2-2 and V is TRBV9; D assignment may be TRBD1 or TRBD2 (5 bases each). From germline, CDR1 is SGDLS and CDR2 YYNGEE. Trimming took off 5 bases at V and 4 bases at J, with 15 bases between the two ends. This CDR3 has 15 residues. The CDR3 loop is CASSSDYDSTGELFF. CDR3 DNA sequence: TGTGCCAGCAGTTCCGACTACGACAGCACCGGGGAGCTGTTTTTT.

This sequence joins TRBV9 and TRBJ1-1; TRBD1 matches at 7 bases. Germline V lookup: CDR1 SGDLS, CDR2 YYNGEE. The CDR3 spans 13 residues. The V segment lost 10 bases and the J segment 1 base; nucleotides outside the gene matches: 7. The CDR3 nucleotides read TGTGCCGGGTCGACAGGGCCGAACACTGAAGCTTTCTTT. It yields the protein CAGSTGPNTEAFF.

This rearrangement joins TRBV5-1 to TRBJ1-1; D is uncertain. V was pared by 0 bases and J by 1 base, with 13 bases between. This CDR3 has 16 amino acids. Looked up from germline, CDR1 is SGHRS and CDR2 is YFSETQ. CDR3 sequence reads: CASSLALWGENTEAFF. The CDR3 nucleotides read TGCGCCAGCAGCTTGGCTCTTTGGGGTGAGAACACTGAAGCTTTCTTT.

The V gene is TRBV20-1, the J gene TRBJ1-1; maybe TRBD1 (5 bases). The CDR3 is 10 amino acids. The germline CDR1 and CDR2 sequences are DFQATT and SNEGSKA (reference sequence). V was shortened by 6 bases and J by 10 bases, with 12 bases between the two germline ends. The CDR3 here is CSARGSAAFF. Here the CDR3 DNA reads TGCAGTGCGAGGGGATCAGCAGCTTTCTTT.

This chain links TRBV7-8 with TRBJ1-1; D uncertain. Trimming pared 3 bases from V and 1 base from J, leaving 12 bases between. Germline CDR1 SGHVS, CDR2 FQNEAQ. The CDR3 contains 15 residues. The CDR3 sequence: CASSFSSGSNTEAFF. In DNA, the CDR3 is TGTGCCAGCAGCTTCAGTTCGGGGTCGAACACTGAAGCTTTCTTT.

This sequence joins TRBV7-2 and TRBJ2-5; TRBD2 matches at 12 bases. V lost 4 bases to trimming and J lost 4 bases; unmatched junction nucleotides: 7. The CDR3 spans 16 residues. CDR1 and CDR2 (germline): SGHTA, FQGNSA. Written as DNA, the CDR3 is TGTGCCAGCAGCTCTACTAGCGGGAGGAACGTAGAGACCCAGTACTTC. As protein: CASSSTSGRNVETQYF.

The chain carries TRBV7-7 and TRBJ2-2; TRBD2 matches 8 bases. The CDR3 length is 14 residues. From germline, CDR1 is SSHAT and CDR2 FNYEAQ (reference sequence). Trimming took 4 bases from V and 6 from J; bases not matched to a gene: 4. The CDR3 bases are TGTGCCAGCAGCTCAATAGCGGGGTCCGGGGAGCTGTTTTTT. Translation: CASSSIAGSGELFF.

The J gene is TRBJ1-1, the V gene TRBV11-2, with D possibly being TRBD1 (5 bases). Trimming took off 5 bases at V and 4 bases at J, with 23 bases between the two ends. Germline values: CDR1 SGHAT, CDR2 FQNNGV. This CDR3 comprises 17 residues. Here the CDR3 reads CASSLLLGAERSTEAFF. The CDR3 region has the DNA TGTGCCAGCAGCCTCCTACTAGGGGCGGAGAGGTCCACTGAAGCTTTCTTT. The full variable domain, completed using reference TRBV11-2 and TRBJ1-1, is EAGVAQSPRYKIIEKRQSVAFWCNPISGHATLYWYQQILGQGPKLLIQFQNNGVVDDSQLPKDRFSAERLKGVDSTLKIQPAKLEDSAVYLCASSLLLGAERSTEAFFGQGTRLTVV.

The chain links TRBV11-3 to TRBJ2-1; TRBD1 matches at 7 bases. V lost 1 base, J lost 2 bases, and 5 bases stayed unmatched. Germline CDR1 and CDR2: SGHNT and YENEEA. CDR3 length: 16 residues. The CDR3 nucleotides are TGTGCCAGCAGCTTAGGGCACAGGGGACCCTACAATGAGCAGTTCTTC. Protein sequence: CASSLGHRGPYNEQFF.

The chain combines TRBV28 with TRBJ1-2; 7 nucleotides match TRBD1. The CDR3 has 13 residues. With 11 bases clipped from V and 2 bases from J, the junction kept 8 bases outside the gene matches. The germline gives CDR1 MDHEN, CDR2 SYDVKM. CDR3 in amino acids: CASIQGKNYGYTF. CDR3 bases: TGTGCCTCAATACAGGGGAAGAACTATGGCTACACCTTC.

The V call is TRBV5-1, the J call TRBJ2-3, with 9 bases lining up with TRBD2. Germline CDR1 reads SGHRS; CDR2 reads YFSETQ. The CDR3 runs 17 residues. Trimming removed 0 bases from V and 1 base from J; junction bases left unmatched: 6. The CDR3 reads CASSLGAAGGGTDTQYF. As DNA, the CDR3 is TGCGCCAGCAGCTTGGGGGCAGCGGGAGGAGGCACAGATACGCAGTATTTT.

About this clone: This sample includes further DNA sequences coding for the same CDR3. This chain joins TRBV19 and TRBJ1-5; the D gene is possibly TRBD1 (5 bases). V was shortened by 1 base and J by 4 bases, with 8 bases between the two germline ends. Germline V gives CDR1 LNHDA, CDR2 SQIVND (reference sequence). CDR3 length: 14 residues. DNA for the CDR3: TGTGCCAGTAGTATAGTAGCAGGGAATCAGCCCCAGCATTTT. Translation: CASSIVAGNQPQHF.

V and J are TRBV7-9 and TRBJ2-7, with 9 bases that match TRBD1. This CDR3 has 14 residues. The germline gives CDR1 SEHNR, CDR2 FQNEAQ (reference sequence). J gave up 3 bases and V 4 bases, and 4 bases lay outside the gene matches. CDR3 sequence: CASSSGQGNYEQYF. The CDR3 DNA reads TGTGCCAGCAGCTCCGGACAGGGGAACTACGAGCAGTACTTC.

The chain recombines TRBV6-1 with TRBJ1-3; TRBD1 aligns across 8 bases. This CDR3 has 17 residues. Germline loops: CDR1 MNHNS, CDR2 SASEGT. Losses at the gene ends were 1 base for V and 3 bases for J; bases not matched to a gene: 8. The CDR3 reads CASSEVPPGQGGNTIYF. The CDR3 DNA reads as TGTGCCAGCAGTGAAGTGCCTCCCGGACAGGGTGGAAACACCATATATTTT.

The chain carries TRBV5-1 and TRBJ2-7, with 11 bases identical to TRBD2. This CDR3 region has 13 residues. V shed 3 bases, J shed 6 bases, and the junction held 2 bases outside the gene matches. Germline V gene data show CDR1 as SGHRS and CDR2 as YFSETQ. The CDR3 loop is CASSSGTSGEQYF. The CDR3 nucleotides read TGCGCCAGCAGCTCCGGGACTAGCGGCGAGCAGTACTTC.